Presented here are 14 T cell receptor beta chains from one specimen sequenced in a study of T-cell memory formation after mild COVID-19. TCRdb re-analysed the 5' RACE reads in MiXCR, keeping a single row per CDR3 protein. The sample has about 190,000 distinct CDR3 sequences, about 16% seen once; the top ten hold around 2.4%. The sample consisted of PBMCs or a T cell subset sorted from them (not recorded which). These receptors were obtained from an adult woman who had mild COVID-19 (a few samples of this study predate the infection). Cell type and time point are not known.

The V call is TRBV7-6, the J call TRBJ2-7; TRBD2 matches 7 bases. Losses at the gene ends were 5 bases for V and 0 bases for J; bases not matched to a gene: 10. This CDR3 spans 16 amino acids. Germline V CDR1 and CDR2: SGHVS, FNYEAQ. The CDR3 loop is CASSLVAGEPSYEQYF. In nucleotides, the CDR3 is TGTGCCAGCAGCCTAGTGGCGGGGGAACCCTCCTACGAGCAGTACTTC.

The chain has TRBV6-1 and TRBJ1-2; the D gene is possibly TRBD1 (5 bases). Germline V lookup: CDR1 MNHNS, CDR2 SASEGT. The CDR3 is 15 amino acids. The V and J ends lost 3 bases and 0 bases respectively, with 11 bases between them. CDR3 residues: CASSDQKTANYGYTF. CDR3 nucleotides: TGTGCCAGCAGTGACCAAAAGACAGCTAACTATGGCTACACCTTC.

This clonotype was observed at least ten times. V and J are TRBV5-1 and TRBJ2-5, with D perhaps TRBD1 or TRBD2 (5 bases each). Germline CDR1 SGHRS, CDR2 YFSETQ. Trimming cost V 4 bases and J 9 bases, with 16 bases left between them. The CDR3 has 13 amino acids. The CDR3 DNA sequence: TGCGCCAGCAGCGAGGGACGGCCCATGGCCCAGTACTTC. It is translated as CASSEGRPMAQYF.

This sequence joins TRBV4-3 and TRBJ2-2, with D tentatively TRBD2 (6 bases). The V end lost 1 base, the J end lost 6 bases, and 9 bases lay between the germline ends. The CDR3 extends over 14 amino acids. Looked up from germline, CDR1 is LGHNA and CDR2 is YSLEER. Here the CDR3 DNA reads TGCGCCAGCAGCCAAGGAGCGGGTCCCGGGGAGCTGTTTTTT. It translates to CASSQGAGPGELFF.

The chain carries TRBV9 and TRBJ2-1; possible D gene TRBD2, 5 bases. Germline CDR1 SGDLS, CDR2 YYNGEE. This CDR3 region has 15 residues. V lost 2 bases to trimming and J lost 5 bases, with 14 bases between them. CDR3 in DNA: TGTGCCAGCAGCGTCGGACTTGCAGGAGACAATGAGCAGTTCTTC. It encodes CASSVGLAGDNEQFF.

This clonotype occurred many times. The V and J genes are TRBV6-6 and TRBJ2-6; 8 bases are shared with TRBD1. The germline CDR1 and CDR2 sequences are MNHNY and SVGAGI (reference sequence). The CDR3 length is 15 residues. V shed 1 base and J 6 bases; nucleotides not matched to a gene: 2. This CDR3 reads CASSYYRGAANVLTF. As DNA, the CDR3 is TGTGCCAGCAGTTACTACAGGGGGGCGGCCAACGTCCTGACTTTC.

This clonotype has a count of ten or more. The chain couples TRBV12-3 or TRBV12-4 to TRBJ2-7; D could derive from TRBD1 or TRBD2 (5 bases each). Trimming removed 4 bases from V and 3 bases from J, with 7 bases in between. The length of the CDR3 is 12 residues. CDR3 in amino acids: CASSWDDYEQYF. The CDR3 coding sequence is TGTGCCAGCAGTTGGGACGACTACGAGCAGTACTTC.

Only a few counts were recorded for this clonotype. This chain connects TRBV12-3 or TRBV12-4 to TRBJ1-5, with D possibly matching TRBD1 (5 bases). The V end was cut by 3 bases, the J end by 5 bases, with 14 bases between. The CDR3 length is 15 residues. CDR3 region: CASSLGGKGHQPQHF. In DNA form, the CDR3 reads TGTGCCAGCAGTTTGGGGGGAAAGGGCCATCAGCCCCAGCATTTT.

V gene TRBV7-3 combines with J gene TRBJ2-3, with TRBD2 as a possible D gene (6 bases). This CDR3 region has 16 residues. Germline CDR1 reads SGHTA; CDR2 reads FQGTGA. Trimming pared 3 bases from V and 2 bases from J, leaving 15 bases between. The CDR3 sequence: CASSLSGSGNTDTQYF. Here the CDR3 DNA reads TGTGCCAGCAGCTTGTCCGGTAGCGGAAACACAGATACGCAGTATTTT.

The chain couples TRBV10-3 to TRBJ2-3, with D hard to call. This CDR3 comprises 11 residues. Germline CDR1 is ENHRY and CDR2 is SYGVKD. The V end lost 4 bases, the J end lost 3 bases, and 2 bases lay between the germline ends. This CDR3 is CAISGTDTQYF. The CDR3 DNA is TGTGCCATCAGTGGAACAGATACGCAGTATTTT.

This clonotype was detected only a few times. This chain connects TRBV4-1 to TRBJ2-2; D is possibly TRBD2 (5 bases). V was clipped by 0 bases and J by 0 bases, with 17 bases between them. The V gene's germline CDR1 is MGHRA and CDR2 YSYEKL. The CDR3 is 19 residues long. CDR3 loop: CASSQEGRATESNTGELFF. The CDR3 DNA reads TGCGCCAGCAGCCAAGAGGGGAGAGCAACCGAATCGAACACCGGGGAGCTGTTTTTT.

This clonotype was detected a few times. The V call is TRBV24-1, the J call TRBJ2-1; 8 bases map to TRBD1. The V segment lost 3 bases and the J segment 8 bases; nucleotides outside the gene matches: 11. This CDR3 is built from 16 residues. CDR1 is KGHDR, CDR2 SFDVKD, per germline. The CDR3 DNA reads as TGTGCCACCAGTGATGGACGGACAGGGCGGGACGATGAGCAGTTCTTC. Translating it yields CATSDGRTGRDDEQFF.

This clonotype was seen a handful of times. The chain employs TRBV12-3 or TRBV12-4 and TRBJ2-7, with 15 nucleotides matching TRBD2. The length of the CDR3 is 17 residues. Trimming cost V 5 bases and J 0 bases; bases outside gene matches: 5. The CDR3 DNA follows: TGTGCCAGCAGTCCCCCGGGACTAGCGGGAGGCTCCTACGAGCAGTACTTC. This gives the protein CASSPPGLAGGSYEQYF.

This clonotype was seen only a few times. The gene calls are TRBV20-1 and TRBJ2-1; 8 bases align to TRBD2. Germline V lookup: CDR1 DFQATT, CDR2 SNEGSKA (reference sequence). With V trimmed by 6 bases and J by 2 bases, 6 bases remained unmatched. This CDR3 contains 14 residues. The CDR3 reads CSAPTSGPYNEQFF. DNA of the CDR3: TGCAGTGCCCCCACTAGCGGCCCCTACAATGAGCAGTTCTTC.